This T cell receptor (beta chain) was profiled in a study of T cell responses to AZD1222 COVID-19 vaccine. As for the study in general: Timing groups of about 4 and about 12 weeks for second doses were pooled.

Notes on the study in general: Reportedly, close to half of spike-specific TCRs are directed against unmutated variant regions. All repertoire sampling was performed exclusively after the peak T cell response. Clonal diversity was possibly underestimated; the donors were predominantly white British and more often female.

Generated by immunoSEQ multiplex PCR, the TCRdb table keeps only in-frame clones and is missing some. The sample lists 65,000 to 100,000 clones, about 84% occurring once. A remark on this clone: What it binds is not known.

The germline CDR1 and CDR2 sequences are MNHNS and SASEGT. V lost 6 bases and J lost 1; bases outside the gene matches: 5. The CDR3 runs to 16 residues. The input for sequencing was peripheral blood, taken on day 0 of AZD1222 vaccination. This chain joins TRBV6-1 and TRBJ1-6, with 8 bases aligning to TRBD1. This TCR came from an adult in good health. In nucleotides, the CDR3 is TGTGCCAGCAGGGAAACAGGGGGATCCTATAATTCACCCCTCCACTTT. Amino acids: CASRETGGSYNSPLHF.